This T cell receptor (beta chain) originates from a study of blood T cell repertoires in COVID-19. Study-level information: Researchers got acute and convalescent COVID-19 samples from the United States, Italy and Spain. In each case, the material was cDNA or gDNA derived from T cells, B-cell-depleted T cells, or PBMCs.

Source study methods: Reference gene primers were amplified, and this amplification served to estimate nucleated cell counts. Measured with immunoSEQ multiplex PCR; TCRdb has only the in-frame clones, and not every one. From that table come the V and J calls and clone size; the DNA was used to work out D and trimming. The sample consists of about 68,000 clones, roughly 91% of them appearing once. Recruited during active infection, patients (from Seattle) were subsequently followed longitudinally. This clonotype was sampled from a man aged 35 to 55 with COVID-19, enrolled during active disease. Material for sequencing was peripheral blood.

In DNA form, the CDR3 reads TGTGCCAGCAGCCGCCAAGGGGGAGCCTACGGGGAGCAGTACTTC. It codes for CASSRQGGAYGEQYF. The chain is built from TRBV11-2 and TRBJ2-7; D is possibly TRBD1 (6 bases). Trimming took 5 bases from V and 7 from J, leaving 21 bases between them. Germline V lookup: CDR1 SGHAT, CDR2 FQNNGV. The CDR3 runs to 15 residues.